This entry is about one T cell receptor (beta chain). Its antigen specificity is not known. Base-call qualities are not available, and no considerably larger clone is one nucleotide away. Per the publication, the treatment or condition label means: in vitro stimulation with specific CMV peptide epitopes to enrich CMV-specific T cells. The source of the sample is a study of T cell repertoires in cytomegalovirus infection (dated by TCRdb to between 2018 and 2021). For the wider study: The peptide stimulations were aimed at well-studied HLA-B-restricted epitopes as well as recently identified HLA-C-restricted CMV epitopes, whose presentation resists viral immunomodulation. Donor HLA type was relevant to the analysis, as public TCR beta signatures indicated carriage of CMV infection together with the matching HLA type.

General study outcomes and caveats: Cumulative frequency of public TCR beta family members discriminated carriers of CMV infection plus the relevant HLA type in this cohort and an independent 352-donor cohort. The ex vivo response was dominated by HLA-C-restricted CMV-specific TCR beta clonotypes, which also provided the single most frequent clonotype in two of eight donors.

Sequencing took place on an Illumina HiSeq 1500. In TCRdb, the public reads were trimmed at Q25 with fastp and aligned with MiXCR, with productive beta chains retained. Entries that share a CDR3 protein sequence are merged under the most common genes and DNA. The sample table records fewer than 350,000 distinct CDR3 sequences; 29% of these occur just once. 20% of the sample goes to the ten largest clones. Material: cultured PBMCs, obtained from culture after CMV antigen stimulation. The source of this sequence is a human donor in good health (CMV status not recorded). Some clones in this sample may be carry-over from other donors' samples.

Here is the DNA: TGCAGTGCTAGAGACGCGAGACAGGGAAATAACTATGGCTACACCTTC. Its protein product is CSARDARQGNNYGYTF. The chain joins TRBV20-1 to TRBJ1-2, and 7 bases in between align with TRBD1. V is pruned by 0 bases and J by 1 base, leaving 8 bases of the junction without a gene match. CDR3 length: 16 amino acids, cysteine to phenylalanine. Here the CDR3 DNA is all that survives: 48 bases in frame from base 1. The germline V gene (reference sequence) provides CDR1 DFQATT and CDR2 SNEGSKA.